Listed here is a single T cell receptor beta chain. The antigen is not known. The sample comes from a study of T-cell memory formation after mild COVID-19. Study in general: Clusters of TCRs were largely donor specific. Study conclusions and caveats: Several responding clones turned up in pre-infection memory, indicating that cross-reactive memory may have taken part. A second wave expanding day 15 to 37 was CD4+-biased; contracting clones were balanced.

Germline loops: CDR1 SQVTM, CDR2 ANQGSEA. The CDR3 consists of 15 residues. Trimming stripped 3 bases from V and 0 bases from J, with 12 bases between. Amplification by 5'RACE using constant-segment primers produced TCR alpha and TCR beta cDNA libraries that carried sample barcodes and UMIs. TCRdb itself ran the 5' RACE reads through MiXCR, one entry per CDR3 protein. The profile shows approximately 570,000 distinct CDR3 sequences, roughly 18% of them singletons. The genes are TRBV29-1 and TRBJ2-1; D perhaps matches TRBD1 (5 bases). Sequencing used PBMCs or a T cell subset sorted from them (not recorded which). This receptor was taken from an adult woman who had mild COVID-19 (a few samples of this study predate the infection). Cell type and time point are not known. The CDR3 reads CSVDGYTGSYNEQFF. The CDR3 DNA reads as TGCAGCGTTGATGGGTACACAGGCTCCTACAATGAGCAGTTCTTC.